This T cell receptor beta chain was retrieved from a study of identical twins (dated by TCRdb to the mid-2010s). Background for the entire study: To test whether fetal clonotypes persist, the study used deep sequencing on TCR alpha and beta repertoires from monozygotic twins, unrelated adults of various ages, and cord blood. To rule out contamination, the twin experiments were replicated at different times with different library preparation protocols. Overall study results and their limits: The excess sharing between twins in beta out-of-frame sequences was weaker because fewer shared sequences reduced the signal-to-noise ratio. Because the same donors could not be followed over many years, conclusions were based on cross-sectional statistical analysis. Zero-insertion analyses could be partly confounded by invariant T cells such as MAIT and iNKT, although diverse VJ usage argued against such confounding for most clonotypes. Abundant cord blood beta clonotypes carried fewer insertions; young adult naive repertoires showed a weaker similar trend, while memory repertoires showed none. Recombination models systematically underestimated out-of-frame TCR alpha sharing in monozygotic twins but agreed with sharing between unrelated individuals. Compared with coincidental sharing between unrelated individuals, an excess of low generation-probability sequences was observed among out-of-frame TCR alpha sequences shared between twins.

V has 1 base trimmed and J has 6 bases trimmed; junction bases matching no gene number 1. Sequences MGHDK (CDR1) and SYGVNS (CDR2) are obtained from the germline V gene. The CDR3 contains 14 residues, cysteine and phenylalanine counted. Only the CDR3 portion is preserved as DNA: 42 bases, with reading frame beginning at the first base. The library was made by 5' RACE. The reads were generated on an Illumina HiSeq 2000. Template switching added a universal primer binding site, and the final cDNA carried a unique molecular identifier that allowed TCR cDNA molecules to be counted accurately. First-strand cDNA for TCR alpha and beta chains was synthesized from specific primers in the conserved constant-segment region. To control for contamination, every cDNA library was double barcoded, receiving both a SMART-Mk sample barcode and Illumina barcodes. TruSeq adapter sequences and Illumina sample barcodes were added in two successive PCR steps. TCR alpha and beta cDNA libraries were sequenced on the Illumina HiSeq platform with custom primers. As for how the authors treated the data: Unique molecular identifiers were extracted from raw reads with MiGEC, and CDR3 positions were determined with MiXCR. Recombination models were inferred per individual with the repgenHMM and IGoR tools using an EM algorithm. The analysis of shared clonotypes was done with the tcR package in R, with sharing normalized by the product of cloneset sizes. To study raw recombination without the effects of thymic and clonal selection, out-of-frame nonproductive sequences were analyzed. TCRdb ran its own pipeline on the public reads, namely fastp trimming at Q25 and MiXCR clone calling, and kept in-frame beta chains. Rows with a matching CDR3 protein are joined into one entry that keeps the most common DNA and genes. TCRdb's processing, not the authors', yielded these V and J calls. The sample data list 640,000 or so distinct CDR3 sequences, and roughly 6% of these were observed just once. Together, the top ten hold roughly 2% of the sample.

All donors were healthy Caucasians. The study also sequenced three unrelated non-twin adults: a male aged 18 to 30, a male aged 50 to 60 and a female aged 50 to 60. Miltenyi CD45RO+ enrichment and human naive T-cell isolation kits were used to isolate memory (CD45RO+) and naive T cells from PBMC. This clonotype was seen repeatedly, ten times or more. It has no known antigen specificity. Base qualities are not provided; no much larger clone lies one nucleotide away. The sequence was obtained from a man aged 18 to 30 in good health. Sequencing was done on a sample of naive T cells sorted from blood. The sample's cell subset or site label, decoded: cells isolated with a human naive T-cell isolation kit. This chain joins TRBV25-1 to TRBJ2-1, and TRBD2 aligns with 9 junction nucleotides. DNA sequence: TGTGCCAGCAGTGAATTAGCGGGAGTCAATGAGCAGTTCTTC. Translation gives CASSELAGVNEQFF.